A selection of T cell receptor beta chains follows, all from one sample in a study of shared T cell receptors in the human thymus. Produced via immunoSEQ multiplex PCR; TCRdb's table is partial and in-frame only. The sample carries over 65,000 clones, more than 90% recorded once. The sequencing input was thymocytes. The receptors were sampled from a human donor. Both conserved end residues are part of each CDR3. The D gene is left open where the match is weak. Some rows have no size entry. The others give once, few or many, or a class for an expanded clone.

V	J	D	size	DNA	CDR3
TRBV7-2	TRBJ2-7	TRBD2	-	TGTGCCAGCAGCTTAGCCCGAACTAGCGGGGAGGACGAGCAGTACTTC	CASSLARTSGEDEQYF
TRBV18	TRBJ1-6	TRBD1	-	TGTGCCAGCTCACCAATGGGACAGGGGGCATTCAGAGGCTCCTATAATTCACCCCTCCACTTT	CASSPMGQGAFRGSYNSPLHF
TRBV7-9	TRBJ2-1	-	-	TGTGCCAGCAGCTTACCCCTCCCAGAACTCAATGAGCAGTTCTTC	CASSLPLPELNEQFF
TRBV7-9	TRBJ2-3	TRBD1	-	TGTGCCAGCAGCTCCGGGACAGGTTTCTACACAGATACGCAGTATTTT	CASSSGTGFYTDTQYF
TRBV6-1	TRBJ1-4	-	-	TGTGCCAGCAGTGATTTGAGGACAGTCCATGGGGCTAGCCTTAATGAAAAACTGTTTTTT	CASSDLRTVHGASLNEKLFF
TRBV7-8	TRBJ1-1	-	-	TGTGCCAGCAGCTTAGCGGGGGGGGATGAAGCTTTCTTT	CASSLAGGDEAFF
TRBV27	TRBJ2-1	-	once	TGTGCCAGCAGTTTACTAGCAGGACAGCCTGCCTTGGTGGGGGACAATGAGCAGTTCTTC	CASSLLAGQPALVGDNEQFF
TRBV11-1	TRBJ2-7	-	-	TGTGCCAGCAGCTTAGGCCAGGTAATAAGCTACGAGCAGTACTTC	CASSLGQVISYEQYF
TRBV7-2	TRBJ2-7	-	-	TGTGCCAGCAGCCCACCATACCCATTAGGACAGAGACCCTACGAGCAGTACTTC	CASSPPYPLGQRPYEQYF
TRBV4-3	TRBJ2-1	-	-	TGCGCCAGCAGCCAAGAGACAGGAGGAAGTGTATCCAATGAGCAGTTCTTC	CASSQETGGSVSNEQFF
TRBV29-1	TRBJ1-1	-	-	TGCAGCGTGAACAATGAAGCTTTCTTT	CSVNNEAFF
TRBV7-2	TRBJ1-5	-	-	TGTGCCAGCAGCCGATTCGGACAGAGCAATCAGCCCCAGCATTTT	CASSRFGQSNQPQHF
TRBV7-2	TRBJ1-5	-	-	TGTGCCAGCAGCTTAGGGGCCACAGGTCAGCCCCAGCATTTT	CASSLGATGQPQHF
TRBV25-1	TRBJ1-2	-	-	TGTGCCAGCAGTTCCCATGGCGCAGCCCTTAACTATGGCTACACCTTC	CASSSHGAALNYGYTF
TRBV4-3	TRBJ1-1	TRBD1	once	TGCGCCAGCAGCCAAGATCTGCCGGGGCAGGGGGCGTGGAGTACTGAAGCTTTCTTT	CASSQDLPGQGAWSTEAFF
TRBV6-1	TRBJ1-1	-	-	TGTGCCAGCAGAAACACCGGGACAAGCAGGCAAGCTTTCTTT	CASRNTGTSRQAFF
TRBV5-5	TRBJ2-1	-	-	TGTGCCAGCAGCGGACCTTACAATGAGCAGTTCTTC	CASSGPYNEQFF
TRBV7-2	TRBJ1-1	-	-	TGTGCCAGCAGCTCTGGGGTCGGGCAGGATAACGTAGGAGATTTTGAAGCTTTCTTT	CASSSGVGQDNVGDFEAFF
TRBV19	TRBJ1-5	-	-	TGTGCCAGTAGTATAGATAAGAGGCCACGATATAGCAATCAGCCCCAGCATTTT	CASSIDKRPRYSNQPQHF
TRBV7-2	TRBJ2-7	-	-	TGTGCCAGCAGCTTAGTACCTACAGGGAAAATTTGCGCCTACGAGCAGTACTTC	CASSLVPTGKICAYEQYF
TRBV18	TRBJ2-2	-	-	TGTGCCAGCTCACCACCGACCACCGGGGAGCTGTTTTTT	CASSPPTTGELFF
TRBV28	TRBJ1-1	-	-	TGTGCCAGCAGTTCAACCGGGGGGCCGAACACTGAAGCTTTCTTT	CASSSTGGPNTEAFF
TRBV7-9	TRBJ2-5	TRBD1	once	TGTGCCAGCAGCTCACCAAAGAGGGACAGGGGGGAAGAGACCCAGTACTTC	CASSSPKRDRGEETQYF
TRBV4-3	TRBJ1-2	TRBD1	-	TGCGCCAGCAGCCAAGAAACCAGGGGGGTGAACTATGGCTACACCTTC	CASSQETRGVNYGYTF
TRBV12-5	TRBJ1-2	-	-	TGTGCTAGTGGCAAGAAGCAGACGACAGGACTTAACTATGGCTACACCTTC	CASGKKQTTGLNYGYTF
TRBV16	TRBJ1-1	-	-	TGTGCCAGCAGCCAATCTTGGGCACCCCTTCTGGGCCTATTTGTCCATCGGAACACTGAAGCTTTCTTT	CASSQSWAPLLGLFVHRNTEAFF
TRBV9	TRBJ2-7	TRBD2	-	TGTGCCAGCAGCCCGGGACTAGCAAATGGGGACTACGAGCAGTACTTC	CASSPGLANGDYEQYF
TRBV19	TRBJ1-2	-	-	TGTGCCAGTAGTCCGAAGACAGGTCGGCGGTACTATGGCTACACCTTC	CASSPKTGRRYYGYTF
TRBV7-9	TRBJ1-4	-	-	TGTGCCAGCAGAAAGGACAGCACAACTAATGAAAAACTGTTTTTT	CASRKDSTTNEKLFF
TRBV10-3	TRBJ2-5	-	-	TGTGCCATCAGTGAGTCGAGGGGGCAAGAGACCCAGTACTTC	CAISESRGQETQYF
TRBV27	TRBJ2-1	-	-	TGTGCCAGCAGTTTAGGTCGACAGTGGCTCTACAATGAGCAGTTCTTC	CASSLGRQWLYNEQFF
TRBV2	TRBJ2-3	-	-	TGTGCCAGCAGGGTCGGGGGCACAGATACGCAGTATTTT	CASRVGGTDTQYF
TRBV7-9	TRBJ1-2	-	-	TGTGCCAGCAGCACGACCCCGGGGATCTATGGCTACACCTTC	CASSTTPGIYGYTF
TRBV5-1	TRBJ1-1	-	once	TGCGCCAGCAGCTTAGGGTCTCGCACTGAAGCTTTCTTT	CASSLGSRTEAFF
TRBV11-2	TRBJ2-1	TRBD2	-	TGTGCCAGCAGCTTAGTGGACAATCCGGGACTAGCGGGGGCCCATGAGCAGTTCTTC	CASSLVDNPGLAGAHEQFF
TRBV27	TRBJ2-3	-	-	TGTGCCAGCAGTTTCGCCTCCCGAGCGAATCAGGATACGCAGTATTTT	CASSFASRANQDTQYF
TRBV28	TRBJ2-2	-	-	TGTGCCAGCAGTTTAAACAACACCGGGGAGCTGTTTTTT	CASSLNNTGELFF
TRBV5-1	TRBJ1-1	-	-	TGCGCCAGCAGCTTCTACAGGGTGGCCTACACTGAAGCTTTCTTT	CASSFYRVAYTEAFF
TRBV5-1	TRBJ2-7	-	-	TGCGCCAGCAGCCCTCATCGTTTGGGGCCCCCCTACGAGCAGTACTTC	CASSPHRLGPPYEQYF
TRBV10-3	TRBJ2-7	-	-	TGTGCCATCAGTGAGTTTAAACCAGACTCCTACGAGCAGTACTTC	CAISEFKPDSYEQYF
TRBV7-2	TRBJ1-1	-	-	TGTGCCAGCAGCTTAGGAACAAAGGTGGCTATGAACACTGAAGCTTTCTTT	CASSLGTKVAMNTEAFF
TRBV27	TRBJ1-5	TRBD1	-	TGTGCCAGCAGTTTATACGACAGGGTGGATCAGCCCCAGCATTTT	CASSLYDRVDQPQHF
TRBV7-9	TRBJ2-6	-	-	TGTGCCAGCAGCTTGGTAGGGGCTGGGGCCAACGTCCTGACTTTC	CASSLVGAGANVLTF
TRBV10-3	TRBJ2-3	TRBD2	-	TGTGCCATCACCAAAGGACTAGCCAAAGATACGCAGTATTTT	CAITKGLAKDTQYF
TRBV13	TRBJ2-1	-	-	TGTGCCAGCAGCTTATCCCCGGGACCCAAGGTCCAATCCTACAATGAGCAGTTCTTC	CASSLSPGPKVQSYNEQFF
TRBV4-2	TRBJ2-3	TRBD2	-	TGTGCCAGCAGCCAAGTCCGCACGGGGGGGCCTTCGTGTCGCACAGATACGCAGTATTTT	CASSQVRTGGPSCRTDTQYF
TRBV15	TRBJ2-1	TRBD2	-	TGTGCCACCAGCGAAACGGGACTAGCGGGGCGTTACAATGAGCAGTTCTTC	CATSETGLAGRYNEQFF
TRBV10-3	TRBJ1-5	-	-	TGTGCCATCAGTGTTCGGGGTGATAGCAATCAGCCCCAGCATTTT	CAISVRGDSNQPQHF
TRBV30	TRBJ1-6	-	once	TGTGCCTGGAGTGTACGGGAGGGGCCGGGGGCAGGGTCCTATAATTCACCCCTCCACTTT	CAWSVREGPGAGSYNSPLHF
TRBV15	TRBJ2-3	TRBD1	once	TGTGCCACCAGCAGAAGTAGCGGGACAGGGGGCCTCGTCCGTACGCAGTATTTT	CATSRSSGTGGLVRTQYF